Listed here is a single TCR beta chain. No antigen is known for it. These data are taken from a study of blood T cells in healthy people across ages. Regarding the study as a whole: A roughly linear age-dependent decrease characterized TCR beta diversity per million T cells.

A sample-barcoded 5' primer and a J-beta primer mix were used in a second PCR of roughly 7 to 11 cycles. MiXCR was run by TCRdb on the 5' RACE reads, yielding one entry per CDR3 protein. The sample records roughly 1,800,000 distinct CDR3 sequences, 49% being singletons. The sequenced sample consisted of blood. The receptor was isolated from a woman between 40 and 50 years old in good health.

The CDR3 DNA sequence: TGCAGCGTAGCGACAGGGGTGGACACTGAAGCTTTCTTT. Encoded protein: CSVATGVDTEAFF. The rearrangement links TRBV29-1 to TRBJ1-1, with 8 bases matching TRBD1. Germline assignment: CDR1 SQVTM and CDR2 ANQGSEA. The J segment lost 3 bases and the V segment lost 6 bases, leaving 6 bases of the junction unmatched. CDR3 size: 13 residues.